This TCR beta chain was obtained from a study of T cell changes during pregnancy in multiple sclerosis. Libraries were prepared by immunoSEQ multiplex PCR; TCRdb keeps only in-frame clonotypes and omits some of them. The repertoire holds roughly 35,000 clones, with 92% as singletons. CDR1 and CDR2 from the germline V gene are KGHSH and LQKENI. V lost 8 bases and J 2 bases, leaving 16 bases between the germline ends. The CDR3 length is 15 residues. The V call is TRBV18, the J call TRBJ2-1, with D possibly being TRBD2 (6 bases). The receptor was isolated from a female donor with multiple sclerosis, enrolled in a pregnancy study. The starting material was CD4+ T cells from peripheral blood mononuclear cells, obtained after pregnancy. Here the CDR3 reads CASLSRGTTYNEQFF. CDR3 nucleotide sequence: TGTGCCAGCCTCTCCCGGGGGACGACCTACAATGAGCAGTTCTTC.